Below, 13 T cell receptor beta chains from the same sample are listed, as sequenced in a study of cytomegalovirus exposure and HLA in healthy donors. PCR involved 60 Vbeta and 13 Jbeta primers. Assay: immunoSEQ multiplex PCR; the TCRdb copy retains only in-frame clones and omits some. The repertoire holds some 150,000 clones, with 80% to 90% as singletons. The sample comprised PBMCs. The source is a woman between 25 and 40 years old in good health and CMV-seronegative.

This chain links TRBV19 with TRBJ2-2; no reliable D call. This CDR3 is 15 amino acids long. CDR1 LNHDA and CDR2 SQIVND come from the germline V gene (reference sequence). The V end was cut by 1 base, the J end by 6 bases, with 12 bases between. The CDR3 loop reads CASSIGSRIAGELFF. CDR3 nucleotides: TGTGCCAGTAGTATAGGGAGTAGGATAGCCGGGGAGCTGTTTTTT.

The V call is TRBV6-6, the J call TRBJ2-7; perhaps TRBD1 as D (6 bases). Trimming took 4 bases from V and 0 from J, leaving 13 bases between them. The CDR3 sequence is 15 residues long. Germline CDR1 is MNHNY and CDR2 is SVGAGI (reference sequence). The CDR3 DNA follows: TGTGCCAGCAGTTTTTGGGACACCCGCTCCTACGAGCAGTACTTC. Translating gives CASSFWDTRSYEQYF.

The V and J genes are TRBV4-3 and TRBJ1-1, with a possible D match to TRBD1 (6 bases). Looked up from germline, CDR1 is LGHNA and CDR2 is YSLEER. The CDR3 runs 13 residues. V was cut by 3 bases and J by 11 bases, with 16 bases left in between. The CDR3 region is CASSQIQGQGAFF. The CDR3 DNA sequence: TGCGCCAGCAGCCAGATACAGGGCCAAGGCGCTTTCTTT.

This chain links TRBV30 with TRBJ2-2; weak D call: TRBD2 (5 bases). V was trimmed by 0 bases and J by 8 bases, leaving 16 bases between them. The CDR3 has 15 residues. Germline lookup yields CDR1 GTSNPN and CDR2 SVGIG (reference sequence). The CDR3 sequence is CAWSVGGSVYGELFF. DNA of the CDR3: TGTGCCTGGAGTGTAGGAGGTTCGGTTTATGGGGAGCTGTTTTTT.

This clone was recorded once. This chain connects TRBV2 to TRBJ2-1; TRBD2 matches 15 bases. CDR1 and CDR2 from the germline V gene are SNHLY and FYNNEI. V trimming: 5 bases; J trimming: 9 bases; junction bases outside the gene matches: 8. CDR3 length: 16 amino acids. This CDR3 reads CASSFRTSGGAGEQFF. CDR3 sequence (DNA): TGTGCCAGCAGTTTTAGGACTAGCGGGGGGGCAGGTGAGCAGTTCTTC.

The genes are TRBV13 and TRBJ1-1; possibly TRBD1 for D (5 bases). The germline V gene encodes CDR1 PRHDT and CDR2 FYEKMQ (reference sequence). Trimming left V 5 bases short and J 1 base short, with 14 bases between. This CDR3 is built from 15 residues. CDR3 amino acids: CASSGPPGGNTEAFF. The CDR3 nucleotides read TGTGCCAGCAGCGGACCACCGGGGGGGAACACTGAAGCTTTCTTT.

The chain combines TRBV28 with TRBJ1-1; tentative D call: TRBD1 (6 bases). V gave up 5 bases and J gave up 4 bases, with 20 bases separating them. The CDR3 covers 16 residues. Germline V gene data show CDR1 as MDHEN and CDR2 as SYDVKM. Here the CDR3 DNA reads TGTGCCAGCAGTCTAGGGAGGGGGTATATCGGCACTGAAGCTTTCTTT. This encodes CASSLGRGYIGTEAFF.

The rearrangement uses TRBV6-5 and TRBJ1-2; tentatively, D is TRBD1 (5 bases). Germline lookup yields CDR1 MNHEY and CDR2 SVGAGI. The V end was cut by 6 bases, the J end by 6 bases, with 14 bases between. The CDR3 totals 13 residues. CDR3 region: CASSPRDSNGYTF. CDR3 DNA sequence: TGTGCCAGCAGCCCCCGGGACTCCAATGGCTACACCTTC.

The gene calls are TRBV4-2 and TRBJ1-6, with 8 bases that match TRBD1. The CDR3 loop spans 14 amino acids. After removal of 5 bases from V and 5 bases from J, the junction contained 2 bases not matched to a gene. Germline values: CDR1 LGHNA, CDR2 YNFKEQ. This CDR3 is CASSGGQDNSPLHF. CDR3 nucleotides: TGTGCCAGCAGCGGGGGACAGGATAATTCACCCCTCCACTTT.

The chain has TRBV9 and TRBJ1-1; 8 nucleotides agree with TRBD1. V was clipped by 2 bases and J by 1 base; unmatched bases: 1. The CDR3 runs to 14 residues. The germline gives CDR1 SGDLS, CDR2 YYNGEE. The CDR3, as DNA: TGTGCCAGCAGCGTTCAGGGGGCGAACACTGAAGCTTTCTTT. This gives the protein CASSVQGANTEAFF.

This clone has ten or more counts. The chain couples TRBV7-9 to TRBJ2-2, with a weak D call TRBD2 (5 bases). Deletions cut 8 bases from V and 3 bases from J, with 13 bases between. The CDR3 runs 14 residues. Germline V CDR1 and CDR2: SEHNR, FQNEAQ (reference sequence). CDR3 in DNA: TGTGCCAGCCGAGGACCCGGGGACACCGGGGAGCTGTTTTTT. Translated, it gives CASRGPGDTGELFF. The variable domain in full, completed from reference TRBV7-9 and TRBJ2-2, reads DTGVSQNPRHKITKRGQNVTFRCDPISEHNRLYWYRQTLGQGPEFLTYFQNEAQLEKSRLLSDRFSAERPKGSFSTLEIQRTEQGDSAMYLCASRGPGDTGELFFGEGSRLTVL.

The chain is built from TRBV2 and TRBJ1-2, with 7 bases that match TRBD1. V shed 5 bases and J 3 bases; nucleotides not matched to a gene: 3. Looked up from germline, CDR1 is SNHLY and CDR2 is FYNNEI. The CDR3 contains 13 residues. CDR3 sequence: CASSYDRDYGYTF. CDR3 in DNA: TGTGCCAGCAGTTACGACAGGGACTATGGCTACACCTTC.

The J gene is TRBJ1-3, the V gene TRBV4-2; TRBD1 aligns across 9 bases. CDR1 LGHNA and CDR2 YNFKEQ come from the germline V gene. This CDR3 region has 13 residues. The V gene end was trimmed by 4 bases and the J gene end by 11 bases; junction bases not matched to a gene: 6. The CDR3 is CASSLPRTGAIYF. The CDR3 DNA reads as TGTGCCAGCAGCCTCCCGCGGACAGGGGCCATATATTTT.